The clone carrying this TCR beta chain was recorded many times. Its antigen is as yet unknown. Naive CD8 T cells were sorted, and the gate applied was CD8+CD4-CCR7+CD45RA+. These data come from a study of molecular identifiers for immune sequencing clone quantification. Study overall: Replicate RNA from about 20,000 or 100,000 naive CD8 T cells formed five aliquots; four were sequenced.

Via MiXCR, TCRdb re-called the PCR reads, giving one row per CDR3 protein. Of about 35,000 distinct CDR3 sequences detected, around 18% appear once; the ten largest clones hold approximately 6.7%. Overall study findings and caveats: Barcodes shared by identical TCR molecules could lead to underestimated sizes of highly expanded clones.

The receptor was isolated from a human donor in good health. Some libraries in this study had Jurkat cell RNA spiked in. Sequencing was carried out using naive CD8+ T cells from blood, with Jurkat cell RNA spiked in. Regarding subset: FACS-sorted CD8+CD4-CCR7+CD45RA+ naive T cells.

CDR3 DNA: TGTGCCAGCAGTTATTCGGGACCTCTGGGGGAGCAGTACTTC. Its translation is CASSYSGPLGEQYF. The rearrangement joins TRBV6-5 to TRBJ2-7, with D perhaps given as TRBD1 or TRBD2 (5 bases each). V gave up 3 bases and J gave up 7 bases, with 16 bases separating them. The CDR3 totals 14 residues. CDR1 MNHEY and CDR2 SVGAGI come from the germline V gene.